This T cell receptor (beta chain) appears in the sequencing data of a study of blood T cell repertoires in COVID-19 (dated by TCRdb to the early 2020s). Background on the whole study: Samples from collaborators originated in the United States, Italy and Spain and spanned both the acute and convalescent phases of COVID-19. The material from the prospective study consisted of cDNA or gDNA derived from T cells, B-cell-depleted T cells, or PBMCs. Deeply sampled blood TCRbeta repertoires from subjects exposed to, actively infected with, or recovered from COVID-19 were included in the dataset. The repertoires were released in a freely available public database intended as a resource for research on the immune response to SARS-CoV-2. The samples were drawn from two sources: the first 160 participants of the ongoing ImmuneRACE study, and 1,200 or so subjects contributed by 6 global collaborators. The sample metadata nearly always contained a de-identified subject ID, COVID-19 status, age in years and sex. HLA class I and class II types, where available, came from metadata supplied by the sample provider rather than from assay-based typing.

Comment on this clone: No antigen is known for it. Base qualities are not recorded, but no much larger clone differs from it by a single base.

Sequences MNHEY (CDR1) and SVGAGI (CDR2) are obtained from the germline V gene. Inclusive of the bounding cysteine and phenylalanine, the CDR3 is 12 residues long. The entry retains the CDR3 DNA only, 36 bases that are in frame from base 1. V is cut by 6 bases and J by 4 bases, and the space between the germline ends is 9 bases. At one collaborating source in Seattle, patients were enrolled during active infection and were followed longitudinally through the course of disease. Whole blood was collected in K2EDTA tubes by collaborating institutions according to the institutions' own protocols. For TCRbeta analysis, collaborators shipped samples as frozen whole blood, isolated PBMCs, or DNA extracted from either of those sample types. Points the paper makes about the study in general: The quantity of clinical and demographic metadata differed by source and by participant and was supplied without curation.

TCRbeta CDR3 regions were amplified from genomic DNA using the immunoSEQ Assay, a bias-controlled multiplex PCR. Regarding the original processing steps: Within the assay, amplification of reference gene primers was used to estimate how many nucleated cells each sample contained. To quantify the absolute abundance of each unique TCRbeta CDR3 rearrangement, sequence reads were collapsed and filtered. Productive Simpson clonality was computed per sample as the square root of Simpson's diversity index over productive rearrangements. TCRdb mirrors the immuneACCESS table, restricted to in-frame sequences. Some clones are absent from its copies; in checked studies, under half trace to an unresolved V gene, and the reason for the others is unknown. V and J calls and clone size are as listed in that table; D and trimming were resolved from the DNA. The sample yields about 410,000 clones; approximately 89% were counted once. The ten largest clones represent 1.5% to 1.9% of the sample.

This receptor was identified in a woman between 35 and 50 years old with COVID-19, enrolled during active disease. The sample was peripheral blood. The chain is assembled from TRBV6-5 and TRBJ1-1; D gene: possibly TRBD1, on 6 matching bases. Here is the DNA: TGTGCCAGCAGCCAGGGGAGCACTGAAGCTTTCTTT. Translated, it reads CASSQGSTEAFF.